A single sample gave rise to the 32 T cell receptor beta chains below, sequenced in a study of cytomegalovirus exposure and HLA in healthy donors. The PCR had 60 Vbeta and 13 Jbeta primers. The table came from immunoSEQ multiplex PCR; TCRdb's copy has only in-frame clones and leaves some out. The top ten clones hold 2.5% to 3.5% of a sample with about 130,000 clones, 70% to 75% of them seen once. The sequencing input was PBMCs. The receptors derive from a man aged 25-45 years in good health and CMV-seronegative.

This clone appeared a single time. The chain uses TRBV6-6 and TRBJ2-7; TRBD1 matches 8 bases. Germline CDR1 reads MNHNY; CDR2 reads SVGAGI (reference sequence). This CDR3 spans 15 amino acids. With 1 base clipped from V and 1 base from J, the junction kept 3 bases outside the gene matches. Written as DNA, the CDR3 is TGTGCCAGCAGTTACTTGGGACAGGAGTCCTACGAGCAGTACTTC. As protein: CASSYLGQESYEQYF.

The chain uses TRBV6-5 and TRBJ1-5; D unresolved. The CDR3 covers 14 residues. CDR1 and CDR2 from the germline V gene are MNHEY and SVGAGI. V lost 5 bases and J lost 2, with 10 bases in between. The CDR3 loop reads CASSPLGGNQPQHF. The CDR3 DNA is TGTGCCAGCAGTCCCCTAGGAGGCAATCAGCCCCAGCATTTT.

This chain links TRBV2 with TRBJ2-1, with a tentative D call TRBD1 (5 bases). V shed 2 bases and J shed 5 bases, with 10 bases lying between them. The CDR3 consists of 14 residues. CDR1 and CDR2 from the germline V gene are SNHLY and FYNNEI. The chain's CDR3 is CASSEYVGHNEQFF. The CDR3 region has the DNA TGTGCCAGCAGTGAATATGTGGGGCACAATGAGCAGTTCTTC.

This clone was detected only a few times. This rearrangement joins TRBV21-1 to TRBJ1-1; TRBD1, the D gene given by the table, was not confirmed from the DNA. TRBV21-1 has pseudogene status. There are 14 residues in the CDR3. The CDR3 DNA follows: TGTGCCAGCAGTTTAGGGGGTCCGAACACTGAAGCTTTCTTT. This gives the protein CASSLGGPNTEAFF.

The CDR3 DNA reads as TGCGCCAGCAGTCTACAGGAGCCGAATGGCTACACCTTC. This gives the protein CASSLQEPNGYTF. This chain links TRBV5-1 with TRBJ1-2; D is possibly TRBD1 (5 bases). The germline V gene encodes CDR1 SGHRS and CDR2 YFSETQ. The CDR3 length is 13 residues. The V and J ends lost 5 bases and 6 bases respectively, with 14 bases between them.

The chain couples TRBV19 to TRBJ2-3, with 11 bases aligning to TRBD2. The CDR3 contains 17 residues. The V gene's germline CDR1 is LNHDA and CDR2 SQIVND (reference sequence). Trimming removed 3 bases from V and 1 base from J; junction bases left unmatched: 6. The CDR3 spells CASSISPTSGGTDTQYF. As DNA, the CDR3 is TGTGCCAGTAGTATTTCTCCGACTAGCGGGGGCACAGATACGCAGTATTTT.

V and J are TRBV7-9 and TRBJ2-1, with 8 bases matching TRBD1. Looked up from germline, CDR1 is SEHNR and CDR2 is FQNEAQ (reference sequence). This CDR3 comprises 15 residues. J gave up 7 bases and V 5 bases, and 10 bases lay outside the gene matches. CDR3 sequence reads: CASSTRQGMGNEQFF. The CDR3 DNA reads as TGTGCCAGCAGCACCCGACAGGGGATGGGGAATGAGCAGTTCTTC.

The rearrangement uses TRBV6-5 and TRBJ1-4; D is ambiguous. CDR3 length: 13 amino acids. V was clipped by 6 bases and J by 10 bases, with 15 bases between them. Germline V lookup: CDR1 MNHEY, CDR2 SVGAGI. The CDR3 DNA reads as TGTGCCAGCAGCCTAGGACTCGTGGGAAAACTGTTTTTT. It translates to CASSLGLVGKLFF.

This clone was seen only a few times. The rearrangement links TRBV28 to TRBJ2-3; 15 nucleotides line up with TRBD2. Germline loops: CDR1 MDHEN, CDR2 SYDVKM. V shed 5 bases, J shed 6 bases, and the junction held 3 bases outside the gene matches. The CDR3 runs to 15 residues. CDR3 bases: TGTGCCAGCAGTGGGACTAGCGGGAGGACTGATACGCAGTATTTT. As protein: CASSGTSGRTDTQYF.

Here the CDR3 DNA reads TGTGCCAGCAGCCCCCAGGGGGCGAACACCGGGGAGCTGTTTTTT. This codes for CASSPQGANTGELFF. J is TRBJ2-2 and V is TRBV7-6; 7 bases are a match to TRBD1. This CDR3 spans 15 amino acids. CDR1 and CDR2 from the germline V gene are SGHVS and FNYEAQ. V was clipped by 5 bases and J by 0 bases; unmatched bases: 3.

V is TRBV7-9 and J is TRBJ1-2, with TRBD1 matching over 8 bases. This CDR3 region has 14 residues. Trimming removed 5 bases from V and 5 bases from J; junction bases left unmatched: 7. Germline CDR1 is SEHNR and CDR2 is FQNEAQ (reference sequence). CDR3 loop: CASSRGTGDYGYTF. The CDR3 DNA sequence: TGTGCCAGCAGCCGTGGGACAGGTGATTATGGCTACACCTTC.

This CDR3 reads CASSTKRRQGTSNQPQHF. The CDR3 nucleotides read TGTGCCAGCAGCACAAAACGACGACAGGGAACATCCAATCAGCCCCAGCATTTT. J is TRBJ1-5 and V is TRBV11-3; 7 bases line up with TRBD1. Germline V gene lookup returns CDR1 SGHNT and CDR2 YENEEA. The length of the CDR3 is 18 residues. The ends lost 5 bases at V and 3 bases at J; junction bases unmatched: 16.

V and J are TRBV13 and TRBJ2-7; D is perhaps TRBD1 (6 bases). CDR3 length: 15 residues. The V end was cut by 2 bases, the J end by 5 bases, with 16 bases between. The germline CDR1 and CDR2 sequences are PRHDT and FYEKMQ (reference sequence). Here the CDR3 reads CASSLRSRGANEQYF. The CDR3 coding sequence is TGTGCCAGCAGCTTACGAAGCAGGGGAGCTAACGAGCAGTACTTC.

The chain links TRBV7-2 to TRBJ2-1, with D possibly matching TRBD1 (6 bases). This CDR3 comprises 13 residues. CDR1 and CDR2 from the germline V gene are SGHTA and FQGNSA. V lost 3 bases and J 7 bases, leaving 10 bases between the germline ends. CDR3 sequence (DNA): TGTGCCAGCAGCTTCCTCAGGGGAAATGAGCAGTTCTTC. Protein sequence: CASSFLRGNEQFF.

Note on this clone: Without the conserved terminal phenylalanine or tryptophan, this CDR3 likely stems from a read error. V usage is TRBV5-1 and J usage is TRBJ2-3; D is possibly TRBD2 (7 bases). The CDR3 covers 18 residues. CDR1 and CDR2 (germline): SGHRS, YFSETQ. Trimming took off 1 base at V and 2 bases at J, with 20 bases between the two ends. CDR3 region: CASSLRSSGGGNTDTQYV. CDR3 coding DNA: TGCGCCAGCAGCTTGAGATCGTCGGGGGGCGGTAACACAGATACGCAGTATGTT.

The V and J genes are TRBV10-1 and TRBJ2-7; no reliable D call. Germline CDR1 is WNHNN and CDR2 is SYGVQD (reference sequence). The ends were cut back, 1 base at V and 4 bases at J, with 8 bases in the middle. CDR3 length equals 13 residues. CDR3 protein: CASSEFNPYEQYF. The CDR3 nucleotides are TGCGCCAGCAGTGAGTTCAATCCATACGAGCAGTACTTC.

The table lists this clone with a few counts. This chain uses TRBV29-1 with TRBJ2-2; D call uncertain. This CDR3 is built from 14 residues. Trimming took off 7 bases at V and 5 bases at J, with 17 bases between the two ends. The germline V gene has CDR1 SQVTM and CDR2 ANQGSEA. The CDR3 region has the DNA TGCAGCGCCTTCTCCTCCGGAGTTACCGGGGAGCTGTTTTTT. Amino acid sequence: CSAFSSGVTGELFF.

V usage is TRBV2 and J usage is TRBJ1-5; unclear D gene. Germline CDR1 is SNHLY and CDR2 is FYNNEI. V lost 0 bases and J 1 base, leaving 10 bases between the germline ends. There are 16 residues in the CDR3. Here the CDR3 DNA reads TGTGCCAGCAGTGAAGCGGGAGGTGAAAGCAATCAGCCCCAGCATTTT. Amino acids: CASSEAGGESNQPQHF.

The CDR3 DNA is TGTGCCAGCAGCGTTAGCGGGGCTACCTACGAGCAGTACTTC. Its translation is CASSVSGATYEQYF. The V call is TRBV9, the J call TRBJ2-7, with 8 bases identical to TRBD2. Germline-derived CDR1 and CDR2 are SGDLS and YYNGEE. After removal of 2 bases from V and 2 bases from J, the junction contained 3 bases not matched to a gene. The CDR3 is 14 amino acids.

Comment on this clone: This same CDR3 is encoded by further DNA sequences in the sample. The chain uses TRBV29-1 and TRBJ2-2; D possibly corresponds to TRBD2 (6 bases). This CDR3 contains 14 residues. Germline CDR1 is SQVTM and CDR2 is ANQGSEA. V was clipped by 7 bases and J by 6 bases, with 18 bases between them. The CDR3 DNA sequence: TGCAGCGCCCATACGGCGGGAAAGCCCGGGGAGCTGTTTTTT. It translates to CSAHTAGKPGELFF.

The chain is built from TRBV5-4 and TRBJ2-1, with a possible D match to TRBD1 (6 bases). The V end lost 4 bases, the J end lost 1 base, and 15 bases lay between the germline ends. Germline assignment: CDR1 SGHNT and CDR2 YYREEE (reference sequence). The CDR3 loop spans 16 amino acids. The CDR3 is CASSPLKGVSYNEQFF. The DNA of the CDR3 is TGTGCCAGCAGCCCCCTAAAGGGGGTTTCCTACAATGAGCAGTTCTTC.

The chain has TRBV2 and TRBJ2-3; D unclear. CDR1 SNHLY and CDR2 FYNNEI come from the germline V gene. The CDR3 runs to 12 residues. Trimming removed 8 bases from V and 6 bases from J, with 12 bases in between. The CDR3 DNA follows: TGTGCCAGCCAGTTGATGTCGGATACGCAGTATTTT. Residues: CASQLMSDTQYF. Complete variable domain (other parts from reference TRBV2 and TRBJ2-3): EPEVTQTPSHQVTQMGQEVILRCVPISNHLYFYWYRQILGQKVEFLVSFYNNEISEKSEIFDDQFSVERPDGSNFTLKIRSTKLEDSAMYFCASQLMSDTQYFGPGTRLTVL.

This clone was detected a few times. The rearrangement uses TRBV10-3 and TRBJ2-5; the match to TRBD1 covers 8 bases. V gave up 8 bases and J gave up 5 bases; unmatched junction bases: 13. The CDR3 extends over 15 amino acids. Per germline, CDR1 ENHRY and CDR2 SYGVKD. CDR3 nucleotides: TGTGCCATCGCGAGCCCGGGACAGGCGTATGAGACCCAGTACTTC. Translation: CAIASPGQAYETQYF.

This clone was detected only a few times. The rearrangement uses TRBV7-8 and TRBJ1-2, with D tentatively TRBD1 (6 bases). This CDR3 is built from 14 residues. Germline-derived CDR1 and CDR2 are SGHVS and FQNEAQ. V was trimmed by 7 bases and J by 4 bases, leaving 16 bases between them. The CDR3 coding sequence is TGTGCCAGCACCAACCTCAGGGGTTCCTATGGCTACACCTTC. Translation gives CASTNLRGSYGYTF.

V usage is TRBV4-1 and J usage is TRBJ1-1, with 7 bases that match TRBD1. Trimming removed 1 base from V and 0 bases from J; junction bases left unmatched: 5. The germline V gene encodes CDR1 MGHRA and CDR2 YSYEKL. The CDR3 contains 16 residues. CDR3 DNA sequence: TGCGCCAGCAGCCAAGCGGGACAGAGAATGAACACTGAAGCTTTCTTT. Its translation: CASSQAGQRMNTEAFF.

The rearrangement joins TRBV28 to TRBJ2-4; D is perhaps TRBD2 (5 bases). Germline V lookup: CDR1 MDHEN, CDR2 SYDVKM. Trimming pared 4 bases from V and 4 bases from J, leaving 11 bases between. CDR3 length: 14 residues. CDR3 nucleotides: TGTGCCAGCAGTTCCGCCGGGGAGAAAAACATTCAGTACTTC. Residues: CASSSAGEKNIQYF.

V usage is TRBV4-2 and J usage is TRBJ2-4, with 8 bases fitting TRBD2. Germline CDR1 LGHNA, CDR2 YNFKEQ. Trimming removed 4 bases from V and 6 bases from J; junction bases left unmatched: 8. The CDR3 totals 15 residues. The CDR3 protein is CASSPHSGNRNIQYF. As DNA, the CDR3 is TGTGCCAGCAGCCCTCATAGCGGGAACAGAAACATTCAGTACTTC.

This clone was detected a few times. The chain employs TRBV7-2 and TRBJ2-5; 8 bases are shared with TRBD2. In germline, CDR1 is SGHTA, CDR2 FQGNSA. CDR3 size: 15 residues. V lost 3 bases and J lost 3; bases outside the gene matches: 6. The CDR3 coding sequence is TGTGCCAGCAGCTTTGGCGGGAGGCCCGAAGAGACCCAGTACTTC. Protein product: CASSFGGRPEETQYF. The whole variable domain, filled in from reference TRBV7-2 and TRBJ2-5, reads GAGVSQSPSNKVTEKGKDVELRCDPISGHTALYWYRQSLGQGLEFLIYFQGNSAPDKSGLPSDRFSAERTGGSVSTLTIQRTQQEDSAVYLCASSFGGRPEETQYFGPGTRLLVL.

This clone came up once. The chain recombines TRBV6-6 with TRBJ2-7; possibly TRBD1 for D (5 bases). The CDR3 runs to 13 residues. CDR1 is MNHNY, CDR2 SVGAGI, per germline (reference sequence). V was pared by 9 bases and J by 6 bases, with 18 bases between. DNA for the CDR3: TGTGCCAGTATACTCCAGGGAATGGGCGAGCAGTACTTC. As protein: CASILQGMGEQYF.

The gene calls are TRBV29-1 and TRBJ2-7; 7 bases map to TRBD2. The J segment lost 5 bases and the V segment lost 6 bases, leaving 16 bases of the junction unmatched. Germline loops: CDR1 SQVTM, CDR2 ANQGSEA. CDR3 size: 15 residues. The CDR3 is CSVARAGYLADEQYF. CDR3 bases: TGCAGCGTGGCCAGGGCGGGATATCTAGCGGACGAGCAGTACTTC.

This chain connects TRBV27 to TRBJ2-5; weak D call: TRBD2 (5 bases). CDR1 and CDR2 from the germline V gene are MNHEY and SMNVEV (reference sequence). The CDR3 is 14 amino acids. V shed 10 bases and J shed 4 bases, with 19 bases lying between them. The CDR3 DNA is TGTGCCACCATCGATAACGGGAAAAGAGAGACCCAGTACTTC. Protein: CATIDNGKRETQYF.

Only a few counts were recorded for this clone. This chain joins TRBV6-1 and TRBJ1-1, with D unresolved. Germline CDR1 MNHNS, CDR2 SASEGT. Trimming took 6 bases from V and 1 from J, leaving 12 bases between them. This CDR3 comprises 14 residues. Here the CDR3 reads CASRTGSWNTEAFF. CDR3 sequence (DNA): TGTGCCAGCAGGACGGGAAGTTGGAACACTGAAGCTTTCTTT.